One sample yielded the 13 T cell receptor beta chains listed below, sequenced in a study of T cells after yellow fever vaccination. MiXCR, run by TCRdb on the 5' RACE reads, gives a single entry per CDR3 protein. Here the sample spans 150,000 to 200,000 distinct CDR3 sequences, approximately 10% being singletons. The source material was CD8+ T cells sorted from PBMCs, sampled 45 days after the yellow fever booster vaccination. The receptors come from a young man who received the YFV17D yellow fever vaccine.

In its sample, this clonotype was seen many times. The chain has TRBV28 and TRBJ2-5; unclear D gene. Trimming left V 7 bases short and J 3 bases short, with 18 bases between. From germline, CDR1 is MDHEN and CDR2 SYDVKM. CDR3 length equals 15 residues. The chain's CDR3 is CASTSRGEVEETQYF. CDR3 bases: TGTGCCAGCACCTCCCGAGGTGAAGTAGAAGAGACCCAGTACTTC.

This rearrangement joins TRBV12-3 or TRBV12-4 to TRBJ1-4; D is uncertain. V lost 1 base, J lost 4 bases, and 10 bases lay in between. The CDR3 runs to 15 residues. The CDR3 loop reads CASSLGTVFNEKLFF. The CDR3 coding sequence is TGTGCCAGCAGTTTAGGGACGGTCTTTAATGAAAAACTGTTTTTT.

The gene calls are TRBV28 and TRBJ2-5; 10 bases agree with TRBD2. The length of the CDR3 is 17 residues. Germline V gene lookup returns CDR1 MDHEN and CDR2 SYDVKM. J lost 3 bases, V lost 3 bases, and 10 bases had no gene match. CDR3 bases: TGTGCCAGCAGTTTGTTCCTAGCGGGGGTACGAAAAGAGACCCAGTACTTC. This encodes CASSLFLAGVRKETQYF.

The chain uses TRBV12-3 or TRBV12-4 and TRBJ2-1; the match to TRBD2 covers 11 bases. This CDR3 has 14 residues. The V gene end was trimmed by 7 bases and the J gene end by 7 bases; junction bases not matched to a gene: 6. The CDR3 region has the DNA TGTGCCAGCACCCTAGCGGGGGGACGTAATGAGCAGTTCTTC. Its translation is CASTLAGGRNEQFF.

V gene TRBV11-2 combines with J gene TRBJ1-4; 9 bases fit TRBD1. The trim removed 2 bases at V and 0 bases at J, leaving 13 bases unmatched. This CDR3 is 20 amino acids long. In germline, CDR1 is SGHAT, CDR2 FQNNGV. The CDR3: CASSLTPGQGLVATNEKLFF. The CDR3 nucleotides are TGTGCCAGCAGCTTAACTCCGGGACAGGGTTTGGTCGCAACTAATGAAAAACTGTTTTTT.

This clonotype was found a few times. This chain connects TRBV12-3 or TRBV12-4 to TRBJ2-7; D perhaps matches TRBD1 (5 bases). This CDR3 spans 15 amino acids. V was clipped by 6 bases and J by 3 bases, with 18 bases between them. This CDR3 is CASSPGYRPDYEQYF. In DNA form, the CDR3 reads TGTGCCAGCAGCCCCGGCTACAGGCCGGACTACGAGCAGTACTTC.

This clonotype was counted ten times or more. The V call is TRBV6-5, the J call TRBJ1-1, with D possibly matching TRBD1 (6 bases). V lost 7 bases, J lost 7 bases, and 19 bases lay in between. This CDR3 region has 14 residues. Germline CDR1 reads MNHEY; CDR2 reads SVGAGI. Written as DNA, the CDR3 is TGTGCCAGCACCAAAGCAGGGGCCGATGGTGAAGCTTTCTTT. Encoded protein: CASTKAGADGEAFF.

This clonotype was detected only a few times. DNA of the CDR3: TGCGCCAGCAGCCTTCTACGGAACTATGGCTACACCTTC. Amino acids: CASSLLRNYGYTF. This sequence joins TRBV5-1 and TRBJ1-2; D unresolved. Between the trimmed V and J ends, which lost 4 bases and 2 bases, there was a span of 9 bases. The CDR3 sequence is 13 residues long. Germline CDR1 and CDR2: SGHRS and YFSETQ.

This clonotype was seen only a few times. The chain joins TRBV20-1 to TRBJ2-1, with TRBD2 matching 8 bases. CDR1 DFQATT and CDR2 SNEGSKA come from the germline V gene (reference sequence). CDR3 size: 11 residues. The CDR3 bases are TGCACCACGGGGGGGCCGGTTGAGCAGTTCTTC. Its translation: CTTGGPVEQFF.

This rearrangement joins TRBV4-3 to TRBJ2-1; D unresolved. The CDR3 totals 14 residues. The V gene lost 2 bases and the J gene lost 6 bases, with 11 bases spanning the gap. Germline lookup yields CDR1 LGHNA and CDR2 YSLEER. The CDR3 DNA reads TGCGCCAGCAGCCAATACCCGGGTTCCAATGAGCAGTTCTTC. It translates to CASSQYPGSNEQFF.

The chain uses TRBV7-2 and TRBJ2-7, with D unresolved. Trimming pared 1 base from V and 5 bases from J, leaving 15 bases between. Germline V gives CDR1 SGHTA, CDR2 FQGNSA. This CDR3 has 15 amino acids. CDR3 sequence (DNA): TGTGCCAGCAGCTTAGGCGGTTATATTTCAGACGAGCAGTACGTC. Protein sequence: CASSLGGYISDEQYV.

The CDR3 bases are TGCAGCGAACTAAGGGGACAGGGGGGCACCGGGGAGCTGTTTTTT. Its protein is CSELRGQGGTGELFF. J is TRBJ2-2 and V is TRBV29-1; 11 nucleotides agree with TRBD1. This CDR3 contains 15 residues. With 7 bases clipped from V and 4 bases from J, the junction kept 8 bases outside the gene matches. Germline V gene sequence: CDR1 SQVTM, CDR2 ANQGSEA.

The V and J genes are TRBV9 and TRBJ2-1, with 8 bases that match TRBD2. This CDR3 has 15 residues. V shed 4 bases, J shed 4 bases, and the junction held 7 bases outside the gene matches. Germline CDR1 reads SGDLS; CDR2 reads YYNGEE. The CDR3: CASSTKRGPYNEQFF. CDR3 DNA sequence: TGTGCCAGCAGCACGAAGCGGGGGCCTTACAATGAGCAGTTCTTC.